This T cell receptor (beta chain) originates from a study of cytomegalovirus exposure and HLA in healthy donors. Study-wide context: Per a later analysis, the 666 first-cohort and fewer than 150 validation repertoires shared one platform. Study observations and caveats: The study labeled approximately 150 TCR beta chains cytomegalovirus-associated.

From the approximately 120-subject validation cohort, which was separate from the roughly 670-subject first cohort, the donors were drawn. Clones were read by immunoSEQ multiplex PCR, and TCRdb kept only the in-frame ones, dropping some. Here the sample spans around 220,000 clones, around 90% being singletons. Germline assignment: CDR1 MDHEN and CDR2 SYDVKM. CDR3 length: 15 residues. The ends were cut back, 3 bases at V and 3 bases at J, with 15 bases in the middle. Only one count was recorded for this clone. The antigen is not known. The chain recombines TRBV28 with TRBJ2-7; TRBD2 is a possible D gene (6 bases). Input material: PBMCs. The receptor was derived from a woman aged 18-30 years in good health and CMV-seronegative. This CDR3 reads CASSFSGGTHYEQYF. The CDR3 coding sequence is TGTGCCAGCAGTTTCTCTGGAGGGACCCACTACGAGCAGTACTTC.